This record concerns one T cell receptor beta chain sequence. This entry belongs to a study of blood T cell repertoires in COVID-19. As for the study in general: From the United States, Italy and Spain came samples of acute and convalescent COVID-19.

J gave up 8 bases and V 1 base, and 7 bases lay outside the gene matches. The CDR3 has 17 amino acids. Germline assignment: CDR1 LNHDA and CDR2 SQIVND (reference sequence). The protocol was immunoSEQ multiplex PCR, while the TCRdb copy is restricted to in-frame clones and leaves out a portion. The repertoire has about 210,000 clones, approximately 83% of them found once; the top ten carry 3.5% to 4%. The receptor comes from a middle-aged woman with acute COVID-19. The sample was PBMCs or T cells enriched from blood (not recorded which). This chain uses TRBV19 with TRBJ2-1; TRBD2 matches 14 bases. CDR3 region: CASSIGGLAGVRDEQFF. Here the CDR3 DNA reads TGTGCCAGTAGTATAGGGGGACTAGCGGGAGTAAGGGATGAGCAGTTCTTC.